These 9 T cell receptor beta chains originate from one sample sequenced in a study of blood T cell repertoires in COVID-19. Here immunoSEQ multiplex PCR was the method, and the copy in TCRdb shows in-frame clones only, minus some. The repertoire holds 70,000 to 75,000 clones, with roughly 78% as singletons. Material for sequencing was peripheral blood. All receptors derive from a man aged 55 to 70 with active or convalescent COVID-19.

This clone was observed many times. The V and J genes are TRBV3-1 (or the pseudogene TRBV3-2) and TRBJ1-4, with 7 nucleotides matching TRBD1. After removal of 3 bases from V and 8 bases from J, the junction contained 12 bases not matched to a gene. Germline lookup yields CDR1 LGHDT and CDR2 YNNKEL (reference sequence). This CDR3 has 16 residues. The CDR3 DNA reads TGTGCCAGCAGCCACAAAGCGGAGGGGGCGGGCGAAAAACTGTTTTTT. The encoded protein is CASSHKAEGAGEKLFF.

The chain combines TRBV5-1 with TRBJ2-2, with 8 bases matching TRBD1. This CDR3 has 17 amino acids. Trimming cost V 0 bases and J 0 bases; bases outside gene matches: 4. CDR1 is SGHRS, CDR2 YFSETQ, per germline. The CDR3 DNA sequence: TGCGCCAGCAGCTTGGGACAGGGGCGCGCGAACACCGGGGAGCTGTTTTTT. Translation: CASSLGQGRANTGELFF.

The chain has TRBV12-3 or TRBV12-4 and TRBJ2-5; 8 bases map to TRBD2. Losses at the gene ends were 6 bases for V and 3 bases for J; bases not matched to a gene: 3. This CDR3 has 13 amino acids. In nucleotides, the CDR3 is TGTGCCAGCAGCCTACTAGCGGAAGAGACCCAGTACTTC. Its translation: CASSLLAEETQYF.

The genes are TRBV5-1 and TRBJ2-3; weak D call: TRBD1 (6 bases). The CDR3 is 15 amino acids. Germline CDR1 reads SGHRS; CDR2 reads YFSETQ. Trimming shortened V by 4 bases and J by 0 bases, and 12 bases separated the two germline ends. The CDR3 DNA reads as TGCGCCAGCAGCCCTGCAGGGGACAGCACAGATACGCAGTATTTT. As protein: CASSPAGDSTDTQYF.

The rearrangement uses TRBV27 and TRBJ2-2; the match to TRBD2 covers 12 bases. V lost 5 bases, J lost 4 bases, and 5 bases stayed unmatched. CDR1 and CDR2 from the germline V gene are MNHEY and SMNVEV (reference sequence). CDR3 length: 16 residues. The CDR3 DNA follows: TGTGCCAGCAGTCCCCGACTAGCGGGGGCCACCGGGGAGCTGTTTTTT. It codes for CASSPRLAGATGELFF.

The chain joins TRBV7-8 to TRBJ2-4, with D possibly being TRBD1 (6 bases). The CDR3 extends over 12 amino acids. The V and J ends lost 8 bases and 5 bases respectively, with 10 bases between them. Germline V gives CDR1 SGHVS, CDR2 FQNEAQ. This CDR3 is CASGTSENIQYF. CDR3 nucleotides: TGTGCCAGCGGGACATCGGAAAACATTCAGTACTTC.

This chain links TRBV5-4 with TRBJ2-6; D remains unclear. The CDR3 loop spans 15 amino acids. CDR1 and CDR2 (germline): SGHNT, YYREEE (reference sequence). V lost 7 bases and J lost 0, with 11 bases in between. CDR3: CASATLSSGANVLTF. The CDR3 DNA sequence: TGTGCCAGCGCTACCCTTAGCTCTGGGGCCAACGTCCTGACTTTC.

V is TRBV5-1 and J is TRBJ2-1, with TRBD1 as a possible D gene (6 bases). Germline V gene lookup returns CDR1 SGHRS and CDR2 YFSETQ. With 2 bases removed from V and 8 bases from J, the gap between germline ends came to 11 bases. The CDR3 runs 13 residues. The CDR3 DNA reads TGCGCCAGCAGCTTACCCAGGGGCGATGAGCAGTTCTTC. Residues: CASSLPRGDEQFF.

The CDR3 loop reads CASSVWLDRGTEAFF. DNA of the CDR3: TGTGCCAGCAGCGTCTGGCTCGACAGGGGGACTGAAGCTTTCTTT. The chain combines TRBV9 with TRBJ1-1; 9 positions agree with TRBD1. Losses at the gene ends were 2 bases for V and 5 bases for J; bases not matched to a gene: 7. Germline-derived CDR1 and CDR2 are SGDLS and YYNGEE. The length of the CDR3 is 15 residues. Combining the CDR3 with reference TRBV9 and TRBJ1-1 gives the whole variable domain DSGVTQTPKHLITATGQRVTLRCSPRSGDLSVYWYQQSLDQGLQFLIQYYNGEERAKGNILERFSAQQFPDLHSELNLSSLELGDSALYFCASSVWLDRGTEAFFGQGTRLTVV.